This TCR beta chain was sequenced in a study of somatic mutations in cytotoxic T cells in rheumatoid arthritis. Some clones are missing from TCRdb's copy, which holds only in-frame ones; the method was immunoSEQ multiplex PCR. This sample has 6,000 to 9,000 clones, with 60% found just once. CDR3 size: 16 residues. Germline loops: CDR1 SGDLS, CDR2 YYNGEE. Trimming removed 3 bases from V and 1 base from J; junction bases left unmatched: 8. Input material: CD8+ T cells sorted from blood. This sequence originates from a woman in her thirties or forties in good health. This chain links TRBV9 with TRBJ1-1; 8 bases fit TRBD1. The CDR3 loop is CASSAPQGVANTEAFF. In DNA, the CDR3 is TGTGCCAGCAGCGCCCCACAGGGGGTCGCGAACACTGAAGCTTTCTTT.